The clone carrying this T cell receptor (beta chain) was seen only a few times. This record comes from a study of spatial heterogeneity in lung cancer. At the level of the study: Each time, sequencing found more beta-chain sequences than alpha-chain sequences.

TCRdb called the 5' RACE reads again in MiXCR, with one record for every CDR3 protein. The sample includes around 63,000 distinct CDR3 sequences, about 8% seen only once; the top ten take more than 12%. The time point: sample taken at primary tumor resection. Tumor, nontumor lung or frozen PBMC supplied whole RNA, sequenced without sorting. There were 72 donors, all of them untreated patients with early-stage non-small cell lung cancer. The CDR3 runs 18 residues. V was cut by 3 bases and J by 2 bases, with 19 bases left in between. Germline V gene sequence: CDR1 MDHEN, CDR2 SYDVKM. This clonotype originated in a female donor with early-stage non-small cell lung cancer. Specimen: PBMCs, collected at surgery. The chain links TRBV28 to TRBJ2-2; no firm D call. CDR3 loop: CASSLGLTLAPNTGELFF. CDR3 in DNA: TGTGCCAGCAGTTTGGGTCTGACACTCGCCCCAAACACCGGGGAGCTGTTTTTT.